These T cell receptor beta chains were read from a single sample in a study of T cell responses to AZD1222 COVID-19 vaccine. Using immunoSEQ multiplex PCR, the repertoire was profiled, and TCRdb retains in-frame clones only, with some absent. The sample consists of 100,000 to 110,000 clones, around nine tenths of them appearing once. This material consisted of peripheral blood, taken on day 0 of AZD1222 vaccination. These receptors came from an adult in good health. The CDR3 runs from the conserved cysteine through the conserved F or W. D genes are given only for firm matches. Clone size is not always given. Where it is, it says once, few, many or a class for expanded clones.

j_call clone_size d_call v_call cdr3_aa cdr3_nt
TRBJ1-2 few - TRBV7-9 CASSLKGEGYGYTF TGTGCCAGCAGCTTAAAAGGGGAAGGCTATGGCTACACCTTC
TRBJ1-2 few - TRBV30 CAWSPDLGYGYTF TGTGCCTGGAGTCCTGACTTGGGGTATGGCTACACCTTC
TRBJ2-7 - TRBD1 TRBV7-2 CASSLTGQGSYEQYF TGTGCCAGCAGCTTAACCGGACAGGGATCCTACGAGCAGTACTTC
TRBJ1-1 once - TRBV7-8 CASSFVGNTEAFF TGTGCCAGCAGCTTTGTCGGGAACACTGAAGCTTTCTTT
TRBJ2-7 - - TRBV6-2/TRBV6-3 CASSSGTSEQYF TGTGCCAGCAGTTCCGGGACCTCGGAGCAGTACTTC
TRBJ2-5 - TRBD2 TRBV5-1 CASSLAGDRETQYF TGCGCCAGCAGCCTGGCGGGAGATCGAGAGACCCAGTACTTC
TRBJ1-5 - - TRBV12-3/TRBV12-4 CASSLNQPQHF TGTGCCAGCAGTTTAAACCAGCCCCAGCATTTT
TRBJ2-7 - - TRBV10-1 CASRSVGLRATYEQYF TGCGCCAGCAGATCCGTCGGGCTCAGGGCCACCTACGAGCAGTACTTC
TRBJ1-1 once TRBD1 TRBV5-4 CASRVRTGDTEAFF TGTGCCAGCAGGGTTAGGACAGGCGACACTGAAGCTTTCTTT
TRBJ1-1 - - TRBV28 CASSLVGNTEAFF TGTGCCAGCAGTTTAGTCGGGAACACTGAAGCTTTCTTT
TRBJ1-2 - - TRBV24-1 CATSDWTANYGYTF TGTGCCACCAGTGATTGGACAGCTAACTATGGCTACACCTTC
TRBJ1-1 - - TRBV7-8 CASSHGTGSNTEAFF TGTGCCAGCAGTCACGGAACAGGGTCTAACACTGAAGCTTTCTTT
TRBJ1-1 - - TRBV27 CASSVGDYTEAFF TGTGCCAGCAGTGTGGGGGACTACACTGAAGCTTTCTTT
TRBJ2-7 - - TRBV6-1 CASSEISYEQYF TGTGCCAGCAGTGAAATATCCTACGAGCAGTACTTC
TRBJ1-5 - - TRBV5-1 CASSLAGANQPQHF TGCGCCAGCAGCTTGGCGGGGGCCAATCAGCCCCAGCATTTT
TRBJ2-5 - - TRBV18 CASSNQETQYF TGTGCCAGCTCAAACCAAGAGACCCAGTACTTC
TRBJ1-1 - TRBD1 TRBV5-1 CASSLSMDREAFF TGCGCCAGCAGCTTGTCCATGGACAGGGAAGCTTTCTTT
TRBJ1-4 - - TRBV7-9 CASSSGQYEKLFF TGTGCCAGCAGCAGTGGACAGTATGAAAAACTGTTTTTT
TRBJ2-7 - TRBD2 TRBV9 CASSLTSGGTPYEQYF TGTGCCAGCAGCCTCACTAGCGGGGGGACCCCCTACGAGCAGTACTTC
TRBJ1-1 - - TRBV7-9 CASRFQGFTEAFF TGTGCCAGCAGATTCCAGGGGTTCACTGAAGCTTTCTTT
TRBJ1-1 - TRBD1 TRBV27 CASSSQGGMNTEAFF TGTGCCAGCAGTTCCCAGGGGGGCATGAACACTGAAGCTTTCTTT
TRBJ1-2 - - TRBV9 CASSVGLDSRYGYTF TGTGCCAGCAGCGTGGGACTGGACAGCCGCTATGGCTACACCTTC
TRBJ1-3 few - TRBV2 CASSRSLLANTIYF TGTGCCAGCAGTCGGTCTTTGTTGGCAAACACCATATATTTT
TRBJ1-2 - - TRBV6-5 CAGGGLYYGYTF TGTGCCGGGGGGGGGCTGTACTATGGCTACACCTTC
TRBJ2-7 - - TRBV28 CASSLYGGLLFEQYF TGTGCCAGCAGTTTATACGGGGGCCTACTATTCGAGCAGTACTTC
TRBJ1-3 - - TRBV3-1/TRBV3-2 CASSPGHTIYF TGTGCCAGCAGCCCAGGCCATACCATATATTTT
TRBJ1-1 - - TRBV6-1 CASSEPQEDEAFF TGTGCCAGCAGTGAACCACAGGAGGACGAAGCTTTCTTT
TRBJ1-4 - - TRBV5-4 CASSLRGPVAEKLFF TGTGCCAGCAGCTTGAGGGGACCCGTAGCCGAAAAACTGTTTTTT
TRBJ2-7 - - TRBV28 CASSLGRESSEQYF TGTGCCAGCAGTTTGGGCAGGGAGAGTTCCGAGCAGTACTTC
TRBJ2-7 once - TRBV5-6 CASSLRSYEQYF TGTGCCAGCAGCTTACGGTCCTACGAGCAGTACTTC
TRBJ1-5 - - TRBV28 CASSSPYSNQPQHF TGTGCCAGCAGCTCCCCGTATAGCAATCAGCCCCAGCATTTT
TRBJ2-1 - - TRBV27 CASAQATPYNEQFF TGTGCCAGCGCACAGGCGACCCCCTACAATGAGCAGTTCTTC
TRBJ2-3 once - TRBV24-1 CATSESSDITDTQYF TGTGCCACCAGTGAGTCGAGCGACATCACAGATACGCAGTATTTT
TRBJ1-2 - - TRBV6-5 CASRAQTGHGYTF TGTGCCAGCAGGGCCCAAACAGGTCACGGCTACACCTTC
TRBJ2-7 - - TRBV29-1 CSATSLGVYEQYF TGCAGCGCCACTTCACTCGGAGTGTACGAGCAGTACTTC
TRBJ1-1 - - TRBV30 CAWSLSLNTEAFF TGTGCCTGGAGTCTTTCCTTGAACACTGAAGCTTTCTTT
TRBJ2-1 - TRBD2 TRBV3-1/TRBV3-2 CASSLGLAGAYNEQFF TGTGCCAGCAGCCTTGGACTAGCGGGAGCCTACAATGAGCAGTTCTTC
TRBJ1-5 once - TRBV6-5 CASTSGARQPQHF TGTGCCAGCACCTCGGGGGCGAGGCAGCCCCAGCATTTT
TRBJ1-5 - - TRBV4-1 CASSQAGQTNYQPQHF TGCGCCAGCAGCCAAGCTGGACAGACAAACTATCAGCCCCAGCATTTT
TRBJ1-1 - - TRBV6-5 CASSRRSEAFF TGTGCCAGCAGTCGACGTTCTGAAGCTTTCTTT
TRBJ1-3 - - TRBV7-9 CASSSGLGGNTIYF TGTGCCAGCAGCTCAGGGCTAGGTGGAAACACCATATATTTT
TRBJ1-5 - TRBD1 TRBV7-9 CASSAQGDQPQHF TGTGCCAGCAGCGCCCAGGGGGATCAGCCCCAGCATTTT
TRBJ1-3 - - TRBV5-1 CASSLDGLLSSGNTIYF TGCGCCAGCAGCTTGGATGGGCTGCTGAGCTCTGGAAACACCATATATTTT
TRBJ2-2 - - TRBV19 CASSINAIGGELFF TGTGCCAGTAGTATAAATGCTATCGGCGGGGAGCTGTTTTTT
TRBJ1-3 - - TRBV5-1 CASSLDAGISSGNTIYF TGCGCCAGCAGCTTGGATGCTGGGATCAGCTCTGGAAACACCATATATTTT
TRBJ2-7 - TRBD1 TRBV5-1 CASSTLTGAGEQYF TGCGCCAGCAGCACCTTAACAGGGGCAGGGGAGCAGTACTTC
TRBJ1-2 - - TRBV5-1 CASSLDIRAGNYGYTF TGCGCCAGCAGCTTGGATATCAGGGCGGGGAACTATGGCTACACCTTC
TRBJ1-2 - - TRBV19 CASKGGGYTF TGTGCCAGTAAGGGGGGAGGCTACACCTTC
TRBJ1-6 - - TRBV9 CASSRWDSPLHF TGTGCCAGCAGCAGGTGGGATTCACCCCTCCACTTT
TRBJ1-1 few - TRBV21-1 CASSKATTEDAYTEAFF TGTGCCAGCAGCAAAGCCACGACAGAGGACGCGTACACTGAAGCTTTCTTT
TRBJ2-1 - - TRBV5-1 CASSLGYQRNEQFF TGCGCCAGCAGCTTGGGATATCAGCGGAATGAGCAGTTCTTC
TRBJ1-1 - - TRBV11-2 CASSLVQGKAEAFF TGTGCCAGCAGCTTAGTGCAAGGGAAAGCTGAAGCTTTCTTT
TRBJ1-1 - TRBD1 TRBV5-1 CASSPLPGGEAFF TGCGCCAGCAGCCCCCTCCCAGGGGGTGAAGCTTTCTTT
TRBJ1-1 - - TRBV3-1/TRBV3-2 CASSQASQVKSGSAFF TGTGCCAGCAGCCAAGCTTCACAGGTGAAATCGGGATCGGCTTTCTTT
TRBJ2-2 once - TRBV9 CASSVGVGPDTGELFF TGTGCCAGCAGCGTAGGGGTGGGGCCGGACACCGGGGAGCTGTTTTTT